These 10 T cell receptor beta chains were sequenced from one sample in a study of cytomegalovirus exposure and HLA in healthy donors. With 60 Vbeta and 13 Jbeta primers, the PCR was carried out. Clones were sequenced by immunoSEQ multiplex PCR, and TCRdb holds only the in-frame ones, with some missing. In the table there are roughly 87,000 clones, about four fifths of which are singletons. The specimen sequenced was PBMCs. These receptors all come from a man aged 60 to 75 in good health and CMV-seronegative.

This clone was recorded a few times. V usage is TRBV19 and J usage is TRBJ1-1, with TRBD1 as a possible D gene (5 bases). The V and J ends lost 7 bases and 3 bases respectively, with 21 bases between them. Germline V gene lookup returns CDR1 LNHDA and CDR2 SQIVND (reference sequence). The CDR3 covers 16 residues. The CDR3 nucleotides read TGTGCCAGTACCGTCGGGCAGGGTCGGATGTACACTGAAGCTTTCTTT. This encodes CASTVGQGRMYTEAFF.

This clone has just a few counts. This chain joins TRBV18 and TRBJ2-5; 7 bases line up with TRBD2. The germline V gene encodes CDR1 KGHSH and CDR2 LQKENI. The CDR3 is 14 residues long. V lost 3 bases, J lost 3 bases, and 4 bases stayed unmatched. CDR3 sequence: CASSPRTREETQYF. The CDR3, as DNA: TGTGCCAGCTCACCCAGGACTAGGGAAGAGACCCAGTACTTC.

In regard to this clone: Other DNA sequences in the same sample also yield this CDR3. The J gene is TRBJ2-1, the V gene TRBV5-1; TRBD1 might be the D (5 bases). Trimming took off 0 bases at V and 8 bases at J, with 15 bases between the two ends. Germline V gene data show CDR1 as SGHRS and CDR2 as YFSETQ. The CDR3 loop spans 15 amino acids. The CDR3 protein is CASSLEDPGWDEQFF. The CDR3 nucleotides read TGCGCCAGCAGCTTGGAAGATCCAGGGTGGGATGAGCAGTTCTTC.

V usage is TRBV2 and J usage is TRBJ2-5; 12 bases fit TRBD2. The germline V gene encodes CDR1 SNHLY and CDR2 FYNNEI. Trimming cost V 8 bases and J 7 bases; bases outside gene matches: 11. This CDR3 is built from 15 residues. The CDR3 DNA is TGTGCCAGCGGGGAGCTAGCGGGGGGGCAGGGGACCCAGTACTTC. Its protein product is CASGELAGGQGTQYF.

The rearrangement uses TRBV21-1 and TRBJ2-7; TRBD1, as called in the table, went unchecked against the DNA. TRBV21-1 is a known pseudogene. The CDR3 runs to 18 residues. Here the CDR3 DNA reads TGTGCCAGCAGCAAAATAGGGGGTGGTAGAAGCCCAGACTACGAGCAGTACTTC. Its translation: CASSKIGGGRSPDYEQYF.

A few counts support this clone. V usage is TRBV9 and J usage is TRBJ1-6; D call uncertain. The V end was cut by 4 bases, the J end by 0 bases, with 5 bases between. The germline CDR1 and CDR2 sequences are SGDLS and YYNGEE. The length of the CDR3 is 14 residues. CDR3 in amino acids: CASSSSSYNSPLHF. The CDR3 bases are TGTGCCAGCAGCTCCAGCTCCTATAATTCACCCCTCCACTTT.

The rearrangement joins TRBV15 to TRBJ2-5; 13 bases line up with TRBD2. With V trimmed by 6 bases and J by 8 bases, 9 bases remained unmatched. CDR3 size: 15 residues. CDR1 LNHNV and CDR2 YYDKDF come from the germline V gene (reference sequence). CDR3 nucleotide sequence: TGTGCCACCAGTTTCGGACTAGCGGGGGTGGGCACCCAGTACTTC. Its protein product is CATSFGLAGVGTQYF.

This clone was detected only a few times. V is TRBV25-1 and J is TRBJ1-6, with TRBD1 matching over 8 bases. The CDR3 loop spans 16 amino acids. The ends lost 4 bases at V and 9 bases at J; junction bases unmatched: 11. Germline loops: CDR1 MGHDK, CDR2 SYGVNS. CDR3 region: CASSAGQVWIGSPLHF. The CDR3 DNA reads as TGTGCCAGCAGTGCGGGACAGGTCTGGATCGGTTCACCCCTCCACTTT.

The chain joins TRBV5-4 to TRBJ1-6; 10 nucleotides match TRBD1. This CDR3 is built from 17 residues. Germline V gene lookup returns CDR1 SGHNT and CDR2 YYREEE (reference sequence). V gave up 1 base and J gave up 9 bases; unmatched junction bases: 10. CDR3 in DNA: TGTGCCAGCAGCTTGTGGCAAGGGACAGGGGATACTTCACCCCTCCACTTT. It encodes CASSLWQGTGDTSPLHF.

With respect to this clone: The same CDR3 also results from other DNA sequences found in this sample. The genes are TRBV30 and TRBJ1-1; TRBD1 matches at 7 bases. This CDR3 region has 12 residues. Germline CDR1 and CDR2: GTSNPN and SVGIG (reference sequence). Trimming cost V 5 bases and J 0 bases; bases outside gene matches: 0. The CDR3 spells CAWGTVNTEAFF. The CDR3 bases are TGTGCCTGGGGGACAGTGAACACTGAAGCTTTCTTT.